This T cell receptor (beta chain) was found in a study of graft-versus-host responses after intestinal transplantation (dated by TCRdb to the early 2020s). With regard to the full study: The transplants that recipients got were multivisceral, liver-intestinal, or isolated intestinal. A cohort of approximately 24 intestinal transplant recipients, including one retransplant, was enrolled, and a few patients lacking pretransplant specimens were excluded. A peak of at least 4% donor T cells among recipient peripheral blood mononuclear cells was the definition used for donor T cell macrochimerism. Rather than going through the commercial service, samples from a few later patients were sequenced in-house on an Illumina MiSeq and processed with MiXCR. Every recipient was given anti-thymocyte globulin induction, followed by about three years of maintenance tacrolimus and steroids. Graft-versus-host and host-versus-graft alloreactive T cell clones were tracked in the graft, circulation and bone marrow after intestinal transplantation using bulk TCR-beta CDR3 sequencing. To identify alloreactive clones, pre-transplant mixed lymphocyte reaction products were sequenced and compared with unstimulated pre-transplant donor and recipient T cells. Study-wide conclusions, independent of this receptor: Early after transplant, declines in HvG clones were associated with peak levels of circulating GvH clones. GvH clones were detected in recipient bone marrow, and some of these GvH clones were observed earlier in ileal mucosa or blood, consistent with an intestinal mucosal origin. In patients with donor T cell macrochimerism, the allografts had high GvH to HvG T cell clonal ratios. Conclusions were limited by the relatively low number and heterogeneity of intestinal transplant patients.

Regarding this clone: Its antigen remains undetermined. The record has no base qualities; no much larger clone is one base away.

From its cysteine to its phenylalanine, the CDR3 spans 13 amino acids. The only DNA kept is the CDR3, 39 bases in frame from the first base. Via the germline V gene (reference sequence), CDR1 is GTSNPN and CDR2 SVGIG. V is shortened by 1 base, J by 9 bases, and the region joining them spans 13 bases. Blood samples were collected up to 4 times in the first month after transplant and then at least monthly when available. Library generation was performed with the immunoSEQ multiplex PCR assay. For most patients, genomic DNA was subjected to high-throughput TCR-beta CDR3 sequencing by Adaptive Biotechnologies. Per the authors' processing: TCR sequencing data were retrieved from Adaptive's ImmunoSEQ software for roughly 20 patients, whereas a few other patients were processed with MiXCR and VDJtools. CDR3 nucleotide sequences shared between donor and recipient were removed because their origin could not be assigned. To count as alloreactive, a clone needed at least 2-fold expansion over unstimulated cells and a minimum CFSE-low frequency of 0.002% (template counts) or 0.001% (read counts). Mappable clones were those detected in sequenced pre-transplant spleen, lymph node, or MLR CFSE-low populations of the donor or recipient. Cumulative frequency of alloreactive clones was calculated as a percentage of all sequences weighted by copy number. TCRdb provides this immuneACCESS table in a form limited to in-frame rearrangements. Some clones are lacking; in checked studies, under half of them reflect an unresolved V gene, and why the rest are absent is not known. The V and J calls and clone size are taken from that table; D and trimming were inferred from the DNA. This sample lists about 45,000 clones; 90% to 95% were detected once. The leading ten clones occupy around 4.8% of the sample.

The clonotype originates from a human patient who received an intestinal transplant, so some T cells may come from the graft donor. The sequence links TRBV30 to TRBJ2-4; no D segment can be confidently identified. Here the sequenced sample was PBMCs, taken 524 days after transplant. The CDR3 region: CAWSAGGDLIQYF. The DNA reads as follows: TGTGCCTGGAGTGCAGGTGGAGATCTCATTCAGTACTTC.